These 5 T cell receptor beta chains came from one sample sequenced in a study of CD4 T cells in relation to SARS-CoV-2 and coronaviruses. Profiled with immunoSEQ multiplex PCR; TCRdb holds only in-frame clones, not every one. The profile shows 65,000 or so clones, about 90% of them singletons. The unexposed donors gave CD4+ T cells in 2011-2018, prior to COVID-19. The specimen sequenced was memory CD4+ T cells from PBMCs. The receptors shown here come from a human donor in good health.

The chain carries TRBV5-1 and TRBJ1-1; D call uncertain. Germline lookup yields CDR1 SGHRS and CDR2 YFSETQ. V lost 6 bases, J lost 3 bases, and 12 bases lay in between. This CDR3 spans 13 amino acids. CDR3: CASMAATDTEAFF. In DNA, the CDR3 is TGCGCCAGCATGGCAGCGACGGACACTGAAGCTTTCTTT.

The CDR3 spells CASSDSSAGGEEKLFF. For the CDR3, the DNA is TGTGCCAGCAGTGACTCCTCCGCAGGGGGCGAGGAAAAACTGTTTTTT. The chain combines TRBV25-1 with TRBJ1-4; TRBD1 aligns across 8 bases. CDR3 length equals 16 residues. The ends lost 3 bases at V and 8 bases at J; junction bases unmatched: 11. Germline loops: CDR1 MGHDK, CDR2 SYGVNS.

The chain employs TRBV7-9 and TRBJ2-1; 8 bases line up with TRBD2. V trimming: 1 base; J trimming: 5 bases; junction bases outside the gene matches: 1. The germline V gene has CDR1 SEHNR and CDR2 FQNEAQ (reference sequence). The CDR3 length is 14 residues. CDR3 DNA: TGTGCCAGCAGCTTAGGGCGGGAGGACAATGAGCAGTTCTTC. Translating it yields CASSLGREDNEQFF.

The chain joins TRBV28 to TRBJ2-5, with D possibly being TRBD2 (5 bases). Germline CDR1 and CDR2: MDHEN and SYDVKM. Trimming pared 2 bases from V and 2 bases from J, leaving 6 bases between. The CDR3 has 13 amino acids. Written as DNA, the CDR3 is TGTGCCAGCAGTTTAAGGGAGCAAGAGACCCAGTACTTC. This sequence encodes CASSLREQETQYF.

V usage is TRBV19 and J usage is TRBJ2-2; D gene unclear. This CDR3 has 12 amino acids. V was clipped by 6 bases and J by 6 bases, with 8 bases between them. Germline V CDR1 and CDR2: LNHDA, SQIVND (reference sequence). The CDR3 here is CASRTGAGELFF. The CDR3 DNA sequence: TGTGCCAGTAGAACTGGGGCCGGGGAGCTGTTTTTT.